The T cell receptor (beta chain) described here comes from a study of radiation and T cells in renal cell carcinoma. V was pared by 3 bases and J by 1 base, with 5 bases of the junction left unmatched. The V gene's germline CDR1 is SGHTA and CDR2 FQGNSA. The CDR3 sequence is 15 residues long. Generated by immunoSEQ multiplex PCR, the TCRdb table keeps only in-frame clones and is missing some. The sample shows over 120,000 clones, approximately 86% of them seen only once. Time point of the sample: blood 4 weeks post-SBRT, at nephrectomy. Described treatment: 15 Gy SBRT to primary tumor, nephrectomy 4 weeks later.

Sequenced here: blood, sampled from a patient whose treatment included radiotherapy and nephrectomy. The TCR originated in a woman between 45 and 65 years old with renal cell carcinoma. This chain joins TRBV7-2 and TRBJ2-7, with 8 bases that match TRBD2. CDR3 residues: CASSLFRGGSYEQYF. CDR3 nucleotide sequence: TGTGCCAGCAGCTTGTTTCGGGGGGGGTCCTACGAGCAGTACTTC.